This record covers a single T cell receptor (beta chain). Antigen specificity is unknown. This CDR3 contains 13 residues. Trimming left V 8 bases short and J 4 bases short, with 14 bases between. The germline V gene has CDR1 SNHLY and CDR2 FYNNEI. The data derive from a study of T cell responses to AZD1222 COVID-19 vaccine. Method: immunoSEQ multiplex PCR; TCRdb's copy keeps in-frame clones and lacks some. Of just under 150,000 clones in the sample, more than 70% were seen once. Broader study findings: There were repertoire samples only from the period after the peak T cell response. Among AZD1222 vaccinees, only five to seven were seropositive at baseline.

This material consisted of peripheral blood, taken 28 days after the second AZD1222 dose. The clonotype comes from an adult who received the AZD1222 COVID-19 vaccine. This sequence joins TRBV2 and TRBJ1-2; a weak D match, TRBD1 (6 bases). The CDR3 region is CASDEQGGYGYTF. The CDR3 nucleotides are TGTGCCAGCGACGAACAGGGTGGCTATGGCTACACCTTC.